Each of the 27 T cell receptor beta chains below was sequenced from the same sample in a study of vaccination effects on CD4 cells after COVID-19. Antigen-specific CD4+ T cells were expanded (with viral peptide pools) by the ViraFEST assay ahead of sequencing. At the end of 10 days of culture, CD4+ T cells were isolated. Vaccination of participants consisted of two doses of either the BNT162b2 or mRNA-1273 vaccine. Their antigens remain unidentified. The protocol was immunoSEQ multiplex PCR, while the TCRdb copy is restricted to in-frame clones and leaves out a portion. This table has about 33,000 clones, roughly four fifths appearing once. The specimen was CD4+ T cells from PBMCs cultured with HCoV-NL63 spike peptides, collected after COVID-19 vaccination. The receptors were gathered from a human donor who received a COVID-19 vaccine. Some clones in this sample may be carry-over from other donors' samples.

This clone was counted between two and nine times. This sequence joins TRBV6-6 and TRBJ2-7, with 7 bases aligning to TRBD1. V lost 6 bases to trimming and J lost 7 bases; unmatched junction nucleotides: 9. The CDR3 runs 13 residues. From germline, CDR1 is MNHNY and CDR2 SVGAGI (reference sequence). CDR3 in amino acids: CASSLDRVEEQYV. The CDR3 nucleotides read TGTGCCAGCAGCCTTGACAGGGTAGAGGAGCAGTACGTC.

This clone was detected once. V usage is TRBV18 and J usage is TRBJ2-3; D is possibly TRBD1 (6 bases). CDR1 is KGHSH and CDR2 is LQKENI in the germline V gene. The CDR3 is 15 residues long. Between the trimmed V and J ends, which lost 3 bases and 2 bases, there was a span of 12 bases. The CDR3 sequence is CASSPPNRDTDTQYF. Here the CDR3 DNA reads TGTGCCAGCTCACCTCCTAACAGGGACACAGATACGCAGTATTTT.

This clone was seen a few times. This chain joins TRBV6-2 or TRBV6-3 and TRBJ2-7; 7 positions agree with TRBD1. This CDR3 has 13 residues. J gave up 7 bases and V 2 bases, and 5 bases lay outside the gene matches. CDR1 and CDR2 (germline): MNHEY, SVGEGT. The CDR3 nucleotides read TGTGCCAGCAGTTACGACGCACAGGGGGAGCAGTACGTC. Its translation: CASSYDAQGEQYV.

This clone was recorded a few times. The J gene is TRBJ2-3, the V gene TRBV19; 14 nucleotides agree with TRBD2. CDR1 is LNHDA, CDR2 SQIVND, per germline (reference sequence). The ends lost 5 bases at V and 1 base at J; junction bases unmatched: 8. The CDR3 has 18 residues. The CDR3 nucleotides are TGTGCCAGTAGTTTACGGACTAGCGGGGGGCTCCGCACAGATACGCAGTATTTT. Its protein is CASSLRTSGGLRTDTQYF.

This clone was detected only once. The V call is TRBV11-2, the J call TRBJ2-7; D tentatively fits TRBD1 or TRBD2 (5 bases each). This CDR3 region has 14 residues. V lost 5 bases, J lost 5 bases, and 16 bases lay in between. CDR1 is SGHAT and CDR2 is FQNNGV in the germline V gene. The CDR3 protein is CASSTPVGDDEQYV. The CDR3 DNA reads TGTGCCAGCAGCACCCCGGTGGGGGACGACGAGCAGTACGTC.

In its sample, this clone was seen a few times. The chain recombines TRBV6-5 with TRBJ1-2, with a possible D match to TRBD1 (5 bases). CDR3 length equals 13 residues. Looked up from germline, CDR1 is MNHEY and CDR2 is SVGAGI. Trimming cost V 6 bases and J 5 bases, with 13 bases left between them. The DNA for the CDR3 is TGTGCCAGCAGCTGGGACCGACTTTATGGCTACACCTTC. This encodes CASSWDRLYGYTF.

The chain is built from TRBV5-8 and TRBJ2-2; TRBD1 matches at 7 bases. This CDR3 is built from 15 residues. The germline V gene encodes CDR1 SGHTS and CDR2 YDEGEE. V shed 2 bases and J 0 bases; nucleotides not matched to a gene: 1. The CDR3 here is CASSFDRANTGELFF. The CDR3 DNA follows: TGTGCCAGCAGCTTTGACAGGGCGAACACCGGGGAGCTGTTTTTT.

The chain uses TRBV4-1 and TRBJ2-1; 8 bases line up with TRBD1. The CDR3 length is 16 residues. Germline V lookup: CDR1 MGHRA, CDR2 YSYEKL. V lost 4 bases, J lost 6 bases, and 11 bases stayed unmatched. The CDR3 DNA is TGCGCCAGCAGCCGGACGGGTACAGGACAGGGCAATGAGCAGTTCTTC. Its protein product is CASSRTGTGQGNEQFF.

The V gene is TRBV5-6, the J gene TRBJ1-5, with 7 positions matching TRBD1. The ends lost 0 bases at V and 3 bases at J; junction bases unmatched: 9. Germline V CDR1 and CDR2: SGHDT, YYEEEE. This CDR3 contains 17 residues. The CDR3 reads CASSLAPLQGINQPQHF. The CDR3 DNA sequence: TGTGCCAGCAGCTTGGCACCCTTACAGGGGATCAATCAGCCCCAGCATTTT.

V gene TRBV9 combines with J gene TRBJ1-2; tentatively, D is TRBD1 (6 bases). Trimming took off 0 bases at V and 3 bases at J, with 15 bases between the two ends. CDR1 is SGDLS and CDR2 is YYNGEE in the germline V gene. This CDR3 has 16 residues. The CDR3 region has the DNA TGTGCCAGCAGCGTAGAGGGGGGGGTAAGCCACTATGGCTACACCTTC. This encodes CASSVEGGVSHYGYTF. The full variable domain, in which reference TRBV9 and TRBJ1-2 provide the parts outside the CDR3, is DSGVTQTPKHLITATGQRVTLRCSPRSGDLSVYWYQQSLDQGLQFLIQYYNGEERAKGNILERFSAQQFPDLHSELNLSSLELGDSALYFCASSVEGGVSHYGYTFGSGTRLTVV.

This clone was recorded a few times. The chain has TRBV10-1 and TRBJ2-1, with D perhaps TRBD2 (6 bases). The length of the CDR3 is 15 residues. CDR1 and CDR2 from the germline V gene are WNHNN and SYGVQD (reference sequence). V lost 6 bases, J lost 0 bases, and 12 bases lay in between. This chain's CDR3 is CASRDYLSSYNEQFF. In DNA form, the CDR3 reads TGCGCCAGCAGGGACTACCTTAGCTCCTACAATGAGCAGTTCTTC.

V and J are TRBV25-1 and TRBJ1-6; a weak D match, TRBD1 (6 bases). Trimming cost V 6 bases and J 10 bases, with 13 bases left between them. The germline gives CDR1 MGHDK, CDR2 SYGVNS. The CDR3 is made up of 13 amino acids. CDR3 residues: CASRGTSSSPLHF. The CDR3 DNA is TGTGCCAGCAGAGGGACATCTTCCTCACCCCTCCACTTT.

The gene calls are TRBV2 and TRBJ1-2; D not certain. The CDR3 contains 13 residues. Looked up from germline, CDR1 is SNHLY and CDR2 is FYNNEI. Trimming removed 6 bases at V and 4 bases at J, with 12 bases between. As DNA, the CDR3 is TGTGCCAGCAGGCCCATAATAAGCTATGGCTACACCTTC. Translating it yields CASRPIISYGYTF.

V gene TRBV11-1 combines with J gene TRBJ1-1; D call uncertain. With 6 bases removed from V and 5 bases from J, the gap between germline ends came to 13 bases. The CDR3 contains 13 residues. Germline CDR1 is SGHAT and CDR2 is FQDESV (reference sequence). The CDR3 DNA follows: TGTGCCAGCAGTAAAGGGTTAGGGACTGAAGCTTTCTTT. Translated, it gives CASSKGLGTEAFF.

A single count supports this clone. This chain joins TRBV18 and TRBJ2-1; D gene uncertain. The germline gives CDR1 KGHSH, CDR2 LQKENI. The CDR3 is made up of 14 amino acids. V shed 2 bases and J shed 6 bases, with 11 bases lying between them. The CDR3 nucleotides read TGTGCCAGCTCACCAGCCCTAGACCCCAATGAGCAGTTCTTC. Its translation: CASSPALDPNEQFF.

This rearrangement joins TRBV24-1 to TRBJ2-3; 10 nucleotides align to TRBD2. The CDR3 has 15 residues. Germline V gives CDR1 KGHDR, CDR2 SFDVKD. V gave up 3 bases and J gave up 4 bases; unmatched junction bases: 3. CDR3 bases: TGTGCCACCAGTGATAGCGGGGGGGCCCCAGATACGCAGTATTTT. Its translation is CATSDSGGAPDTQYF.

The chain is built from TRBV4-1 and TRBJ1-4; D not resolved. The CDR3 runs 15 residues. Germline V CDR1 and CDR2: MGHRA, YSYEKL. The germline V and J ends were trimmed by 2 bases and 5 bases, with 12 bases remaining between them. CDR3 sequence (DNA): TGCGCCAGCAGCCAATACCTCCGGGTCAATGAAAAACTGTTTTTT. It translates to CASSQYLRVNEKLFF.

The chain has TRBV5-1 and TRBJ1-1; 11 positions match TRBD1. The CDR3 contains 15 residues. Per germline, CDR1 SGHRS and CDR2 YFSETQ. With 4 bases clipped from V and 7 bases from J, the junction kept 9 bases outside the gene matches. In DNA form, the CDR3 reads TGCGCCAGCAGCCCCAGGACAGGGGGCGGACATGAAGCTTTCTTT. This codes for CASSPRTGGGHEAFF.

Here the CDR3 DNA reads TGTGCCATCAGTGAACACTCCTACGAGCAGTACGTC. This gives the protein CAISEHSYEQYV. This rearrangement joins TRBV10-3 to TRBJ2-7; D gene ambiguous. Germline V gene lookup returns CDR1 ENHRY and CDR2 SYGVKD. The CDR3 is 12 residues long. V lost 3 bases to trimming and J lost 0 bases, with 3 bases between them.

V and J are TRBV6-5 and TRBJ1-2; 11 bases match TRBD1. From germline, CDR1 is MNHEY and CDR2 SVGAGI. The junction had 4 bases not matched to a gene; V was cut back by 6 bases and J by 1 base. The CDR3 loop spans 15 amino acids. CDR3 amino acids: CASRAGTGGNYGYTF. CDR3 coding DNA: TGTGCCAGCAGAGCCGGGACAGGGGGTAACTATGGCTACACCTTC.

The gene calls are TRBV2 and TRBJ1-2, with D tentatively TRBD1 (5 bases). Trimming left V 6 bases short and J 2 bases short, with 7 bases between. The germline CDR1 and CDR2 sequences are SNHLY and FYNNEI. The CDR3 sequence is 12 residues long. The chain's CDR3 is CASRGPNYGYTF. DNA of the CDR3: TGTGCCAGCAGGGGACCCAACTATGGCTACACCTTC. The full variable domain, with the rest looked up from reference TRBV2 and TRBJ1-2, is EPEVTQTPSHQVTQMGQEVILRCVPISNHLYFYWYRQILGQKVEFLVSFYNNEISEKSEIFDDQFSVERPDGSNFTLKIRSTKLEDSAMYFCASRGPNYGYTFGSGTRLTVV.

This sequence joins TRBV19 and TRBJ1-5; unclear D gene. The CDR3 runs to 14 residues. In germline, CDR1 is LNHDA, CDR2 SQIVND (reference sequence). V shed 0 bases and J shed 3 bases, with 6 bases lying between them. CDR3 region: CASSIDSANQPQHF. CDR3 nucleotide sequence: TGTGCCAGTAGTATAGATTCGGCCAATCAGCCCCAGCATTTT.

The J gene is TRBJ1-6, the V gene TRBV3-1 (or the pseudogene TRBV3-2), with TRBD1 as a possible D gene (5 bases). This CDR3 comprises 13 residues. V lost 2 bases to trimming and J lost 8 bases, with 7 bases between them. CDR1 LGHDT and CDR2 YNNKEL come from the germline V gene (reference sequence). DNA of the CDR3: TGTGCCAGCAGCCAACCGGGGGATTCACCCCTCCACTTT. It is translated as CASSQPGDSPLHF.

The chain links TRBV4-2 to TRBJ1-2; TRBD1 matches at 7 bases. V lost 1 base and J lost 4; bases outside the gene matches: 15. The CDR3 is 18 residues long. Germline CDR1 reads LGHNA; CDR2 reads YNFKEQ. The CDR3 DNA sequence: TGTGCCAGCAGCCAAGGGGCCCGCGAGGGGGCGACCATCTATGGCTACACCTTC. This translates into CASSQGAREGATIYGYTF.

This chain uses TRBV9 with TRBJ1-2, with TRBD1 matching 9 bases. The V gene end was trimmed by 4 bases and the J gene end by 5 bases; junction bases not matched to a gene: 9. CDR3 length equals 15 residues. In germline, CDR1 is SGDLS, CDR2 YYNGEE. The CDR3 sequence: CASSPTGQGRYGYTF. CDR3 in DNA: TGTGCCAGCAGCCCCACGGGACAGGGAAGGTATGGCTACACCTTC.

Written as DNA, the CDR3 is TGTGCCATCAGTGAGTCAACCGTGGGGGGGGCCAACGTCCTGACTTTC. As protein: CAISESTVGGANVLTF. The chain links TRBV10-3 to TRBJ2-6; unclear D gene. Trimming cost V 0 bases and J 4 bases, with 10 bases left between them. This CDR3 is built from 16 residues. Germline V CDR1 and CDR2: ENHRY, SYGVKD.

The gene calls are TRBV10-1 and TRBJ1-1; TRBD1 matches 7 bases. The CDR3 has 13 amino acids. CDR1 is WNHNN and CDR2 is SYGVQD in the germline V gene (reference sequence). V shed 6 bases and J 8 bases; nucleotides not matched to a gene: 9. The CDR3 sequence is CASSVGAGGEAFF. The CDR3 region has the DNA TGCGCCAGCAGCGTTGGGGCAGGGGGAGAAGCTTTCTTT.